The 16 T cell receptor beta chains below were found in one sample sequenced in a study of T cell repertoires in cytomegalovirus infection. TCRdb re-called the reads through MiXCR, storing one row per CDR3 protein. The profile covers some 900,000 distinct CDR3 sequences, with approximately 32% appearing a single time and approximately 13% taken by the ten largest. These TCRs' antigens remain unknown. Material: cultured CD8+ T cells from PBMCs, obtained from culture after CMV antigen stimulation. The source of these receptors is a human donor in good health (CMV status not recorded). Some clones in this sample may be carry-over from other donors' samples.

The genes are TRBV5-1 and TRBJ2-5; 7 bases agree with TRBD2. This CDR3 is built from 20 residues. The J segment lost 5 bases and the V segment lost 5 bases, leaving 27 bases of the junction unmatched. CDR1 is SGHRS, CDR2 YFSETQ, per germline. In DNA form, the CDR3 reads TGCGCCAGCAGTAGTTTCATTCAGGAACAGAGGGGAGGGGAGCGGGAGACCCAGTACTTC. The encoded protein is CASSSFIQEQRGGERETQYF.

This clonotype came up many times. The V and J genes are TRBV12-3 or TRBV12-4 and TRBJ2-6, with D uncertain. The CDR3 has 15 residues. The V end was cut by 3 bases, the J end by 0 bases, with 6 bases between. CDR3 DNA: TGTGCCAGCAGTTTGGGTTTCTCTGGGGCCAACGTCCTGACTTTC. This codes for CASSLGFSGANVLTF.

The chain uses TRBV9 and TRBJ2-2, with TRBD1 identical over 10 bases. V dropped 3 bases and J dropped 5; count of bases not matched to a gene: 4. Germline assignment: CDR1 SGDLS and CDR2 YYNGEE. The CDR3 covers 15 residues. CDR3 sequence (DNA): TGTGCCAGCAGCGAGACAGGGGGCGCGACCGGGGAGCTGTTTTTT. The encoded protein is CASSETGGATGELFF.

V gene TRBV19 combines with J gene TRBJ1-5; 9 bases align to TRBD1. CDR1 and CDR2 (germline): LNHDA, SQIVND (reference sequence). The CDR3 covers 14 residues. After removal of 5 bases from V and 7 bases from J, the junction contained 6 bases not matched to a gene. The CDR3 loop reads CASSPGQGTQPQHF. CDR3 DNA: TGTGCCAGTAGTCCCGGACAGGGGACCCAGCCCCAGCATTTT.

To note about this clonotype: Possible read error: a much larger clone is one base away. The gene calls are TRBV7-9 and TRBJ1-6; TRBD1 agrees at 7 bases. The CDR3 extends over 13 amino acids. Germline V gene data show CDR1 as SEHNR and CDR2 as FQNEAQ (reference sequence). This CDR3 is CANSSGGNSPLHF. The CDR3, as DNA: TGTGCCAACAGCTCAGGGGGAAATTCACCCCTCCACTTT.

The V and J genes are TRBV7-4 and TRBJ1-2; the match to TRBD1 covers 8 bases. V shed 5 bases, J shed 7 bases, and the junction held 12 bases outside the gene matches. Per the germline V gene, CDR1 is SGHVT and CDR2 is SQSDAQ. The CDR3 totals 15 residues. CDR3 DNA sequence: TGTGCCAGCAGCGTTCAACAGGGGGTTATGTCTGGCTACACCTTC. Protein: CASSVQQGVMSGYTF. Full variable domain (remainder filled in from reference TRBV7-4 and TRBJ1-2): GAGVSQSPRYKVAKRGRDVALRCDSISGHVTLYWYRQTLGQGSEVLTYSQSDAQRDKSGRPSGRFSAERPERSVSTLKIQRTEQGDSAVYLCASSVQQGVMSGYTFGSGTRLTVV.

This clonotype was detected a few times. DNA of the CDR3: TGCGCCAGCAGCCCGATGGTCGCTAGCACAGATACGCAGTATTTT. Translating gives CASSPMVASTDTQYF. The chain combines TRBV4-1 with TRBJ2-3, with D hard to call. CDR1 and CDR2 (germline): MGHRA, YSYEKL. This CDR3 is 15 amino acids long. V was shortened by 4 bases and J by 0 bases, with 11 bases between the two germline ends.

In its sample, this clonotype was seen many times. The gene calls are TRBV6-6 and TRBJ1-5; D is ambiguous. Germline V lookup: CDR1 MNHNY, CDR2 SVGAGI (reference sequence). The CDR3 has 13 residues. V lost 5 bases and J lost 3, with 8 bases in between. The CDR3 coding sequence is TGTGCCAGCAGTCGCAGACTCAATCAGCCCCAGCATTTT. Amino acid sequence: CASSRRLNQPQHF.

This clonotype was seen a few times. The V and J genes are TRBV6-5 and TRBJ1-6; D not certain. Germline V CDR1 and CDR2: MNHEY, SVGAGI. The CDR3 has 12 amino acids. The ends were cut back, 2 bases at V and 5 bases at J, with 1 base in the middle. For the CDR3, the DNA is TGTGCCAGCAGTTACGATAATTCACCCCTCCACTTT. Its protein product is CASSYDNSPLHF.

This clonotype was detected a few times. V gene TRBV6-2 or TRBV6-3 combines with J gene TRBJ2-7, with 8 bases identical to TRBD1. The germline V gene has CDR1 MNHEY and CDR2 SVGEGT. The CDR3 sequence is 14 residues long. J gave up 2 bases and V 2 bases, and 2 bases lay outside the gene matches. The DNA for the CDR3 is TGTGCCAGCAGTTACCGGGACAGGACCTACGAGCAGTACGTC. The encoded protein is CASSYRDRTYEQYV.

The genes are TRBV4-2 and TRBJ2-5, with 9 bases that match TRBD2. The germline V gene encodes CDR1 LGHNA and CDR2 YNFKEQ. The J segment lost 4 bases and the V segment lost 0 bases, leaving 6 bases of the junction unmatched. This CDR3 is built from 16 residues. The CDR3 DNA is TGTGCCAGCAGCCAAGAGTTTGCGGGGGGGCGAGAGACCCAGTACTTC. This codes for CASSQEFAGGRETQYF.

This chain uses TRBV19 with TRBJ2-3; D might be TRBD2 (6 bases). The length of the CDR3 is 15 residues. V lost 2 bases and J lost 1, with 10 bases in between. Germline V gene data show CDR1 as LNHDA and CDR2 as SQIVND (reference sequence). This CDR3 is CASSIQGGGTDTQYF. CDR3 bases: TGTGCCAGTAGTATACAGGGCGGGGGCACAGATACGCAGTATTTT.

The chain combines TRBV4-1 with TRBJ1-4; D gene uncertain. V dropped 0 bases and J dropped 8 bases, with 7 bases sitting between them. The CDR3 has 13 residues. Germline loops: CDR1 MGHRA, CDR2 YSYEKL. The CDR3 here is CASSQDLGEKLFF. The CDR3 nucleotides are TGCGCCAGCAGCCAAGATTTGGGGGAAAAACTGTTTTTT.

The V and J genes are TRBV9 and TRBJ2-7, with TRBD1 matching over 8 bases. J gave up 2 bases and V 0 bases, and 4 bases lay outside the gene matches. CDR3 length: 15 residues. In germline, CDR1 is SGDLS, CDR2 YYNGEE. CDR3 DNA: TGTGCCAGCAGCGTAGGGCAGGGGGCCCCCTACGAGCAGTACTTC. It codes for CASSVGQGAPYEQYF. Full variable domain (remainder filled in from reference TRBV9 and TRBJ2-7): DSGVTQTPKHLITATGQRVTLRCSPRSGDLSVYWYQQSLDQGLQFLIQYYNGEERAKGNILERFSAQQFPDLHSELNLSSLELGDSALYFCASSVGQGAPYEQYFGPGTRLTVT.

This clonotype appeared many times. The chain carries TRBV12-3 or TRBV12-4 and TRBJ1-2; a possible D gene is TRBD1 (6 bases). The CDR3 extends over 14 amino acids. Trimming cost V 3 bases and J 0 bases, with 8 bases left between them. CDR3 in DNA: TGTGCCAGCAGTTTTGGGACATCTAACTATGGCTACACCTTC. It yields the protein CASSFGTSNYGYTF.

The V call is TRBV9, the J call TRBJ2-1; TRBD2 aligns across 9 bases. The V segment lost 0 bases and the J segment 16 bases; nucleotides outside the gene matches: 14. The CDR3 is 15 residues long. The germline V gene has CDR1 SGDLS and CDR2 YYNGEE. The CDR3 DNA sequence: TGTGCCAGCAGCGTAGGGGAGCGGGGGGCCGCTCACGGATTCTTC. It is translated as CASSVGERGAAHGFF.